The text below deals with one T cell receptor (beta chain). Its antigen is unknown. The sample comes from a study of blood T cells in healthy people across ages. Regarding the study as a whole: Bulk PBMC profiling left naive and antigen-experienced comparisons inconclusive. Both naive CD4+ cell counts and diversity were greater in long-lived donors than in aged donors.

Extracted total RNA amounted to at least 5.5 micrograms for each sample. Per the germline V gene, CDR1 is MNHNS and CDR2 is SASEGT. Trimming took 8 bases from V and 0 from J, leaving 22 bases between them. This CDR3 comprises 17 residues. It was with a sample-barcoded 5' primer and a J-beta primer mix that a second PCR of about 7 to 12 cycles was run. Each of the samples gave a minimum of 2.5 million paired-end reads that contained CDR3. TCRdb processed the 5' RACE reads anew with MiXCR; each CDR3 protein has one entry. Of about a million distinct CDR3 sequences in the sample, around 54% are singletons; the top ten hold about 20%.

This receptor was obtained from an older woman in good health. Material: blood. The chain is built from TRBV6-1 and TRBJ2-5; D not resolved. The CDR3 reads CASSDDTPIKYQETQYF. The CDR3 DNA reads as TGTGCCAGCTCGGACGATACCCCAATTAAATACCAAGAGACCCAGTACTTC.